The 7 T cell receptor beta chains below were found in one sample sequenced in a study of blood T cell repertoires in COVID-19. Data came from immunoSEQ multiplex PCR; TCRdb stores just in-frame clones and leaves some out. The sample lists under 85,000 clones, about 76% occurring once. The sequenced sample was peripheral blood. The source of these receptors is a woman of 80 years or more with active or convalescent COVID-19.

The chain uses TRBV6-2 or TRBV6-3 and TRBJ2-7, with D tentatively TRBD1 (5 bases). The V gene's germline CDR1 is MNHEY and CDR2 SVGEGT. V was pared by 2 bases and J by 1 base, with 12 bases between. This CDR3 has 15 amino acids. The CDR3 nucleotides are TGTGCCAGCAGTTACCCCGGGCAGGGTTCCTACGAGCAGTACTTC. It translates to CASSYPGQGSYEQYF.

The chain employs TRBV29-1 and TRBJ2-5; the D gene is possibly TRBD1 (6 bases). Looked up from germline, CDR1 is SQVTM and CDR2 is ANQGSEA. The CDR3 has 13 residues. The V end was cut by 7 bases, the J end by 1 base, with 13 bases between. CDR3 region: CSASTGSQETQYF. CDR3 nucleotide sequence: TGCAGCGCATCTACAGGGTCCCAAGAGACCCAGTACTTC.

The chain recombines TRBV10-3 with TRBJ1-2, with 8 bases fitting TRBD1. V gave up 1 base and J gave up 3 bases; unmatched junction bases: 4. Germline CDR1 is ENHRY and CDR2 is SYGVKD. The CDR3 sequence is 15 residues long. The CDR3 sequence is CAISEYVTGDYGYTF. In DNA, the CDR3 is TGTGCCATCAGTGAGTACGTGACAGGGGACTATGGCTACACCTTC.

This clone has just a few counts. V gene TRBV2 combines with J gene TRBJ2-2; TRBD1 matches at 10 bases. Germline V gene lookup returns CDR1 SNHLY and CDR2 FYNNEI. The V gene end was trimmed by 4 bases and the J gene end by 7 bases; junction bases not matched to a gene: 9. The CDR3 is made up of 16 amino acids. As DNA, the CDR3 is TGTGCCAGCAGTGTCTTCGGGACAGGGGAAGGCGGGGAGCTGTTTTTT. This codes for CASSVFGTGEGGELFF.

V and J are TRBV5-1 and TRBJ2-3; TRBD2 might be the D (7 bases). Germline CDR1 reads SGHRS; CDR2 reads YFSETQ. The CDR3 has 16 residues. The V end was cut by 4 bases, the J end by 5 bases, with 20 bases between. The CDR3 here is CASSDITGGGIDTQYF. As DNA, the CDR3 is TGCGCCAGCAGCGATATAACGGGGGGCGGTATAGATACGCAGTATTTT.

This clone was counted only a few times. The V call is TRBV5-1, the J call TRBJ2-1; a weak D match, TRBD2 (5 bases). The CDR3 is 15 residues long. V was cut by 4 bases and J by 5 bases, with 16 bases left in between. Germline values: CDR1 SGHRS, CDR2 YFSETQ. The CDR3 here is CASSPDSRGHNEQFF. The CDR3 coding sequence is TGCGCCAGCAGCCCGGACTCACGAGGGCACAATGAGCAGTTCTTC.

This sequence joins TRBV19 and TRBJ1-2; a possible D gene is TRBD1 (6 bases). V shed 4 bases and J shed 6 bases, with 15 bases lying between them. Germline V gives CDR1 LNHDA, CDR2 SQIVND (reference sequence). The CDR3 is made up of 14 amino acids. CDR3 DNA sequence: TGTGCCAGTAGTACGCCAGGGGCTCTAAATGGCTACACCTTC. Encoded protein: CASSTPGALNGYTF.